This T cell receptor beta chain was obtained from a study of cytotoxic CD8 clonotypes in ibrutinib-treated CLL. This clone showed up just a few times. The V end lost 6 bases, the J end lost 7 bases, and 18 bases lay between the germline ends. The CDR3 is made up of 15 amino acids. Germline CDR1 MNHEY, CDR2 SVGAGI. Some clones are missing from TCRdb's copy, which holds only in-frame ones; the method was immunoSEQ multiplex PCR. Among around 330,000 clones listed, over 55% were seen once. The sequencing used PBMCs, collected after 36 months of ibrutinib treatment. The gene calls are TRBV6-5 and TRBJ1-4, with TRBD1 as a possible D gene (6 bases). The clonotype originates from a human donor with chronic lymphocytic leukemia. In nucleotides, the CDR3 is TGTGCCAGCAGAAGAGCGGGGGCGCTTGGTGAAAAACTGTTTTTT. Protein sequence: CASRRAGALGEKLFF.